These T cell receptor beta chains were read from a single sample in a study of molecular identifiers for immune sequencing clone quantification. In TCRdb, the PCR reads were re-called with MiXCR into one record per CDR3 protein. The repertoire holds about 330,000 distinct CDR3 sequences, roughly a quarter seen once, with around 0.7% in the top ten. The material sequenced was naive CD8+ T cells from blood, with Jurkat cell RNA spiked in. The receptors shown here come from a human donor in good health. Some libraries in this study had Jurkat cell RNA spiked in. CDR3s include the opening cysteine and the closing phenylalanine or tryptophan.

cdr3_length: 16; v_call: TRBV6-5; cdr3_aa: CASSYWQGGGQETQYF
cdr3_length: 16; v_call: TRBV5-1; cdr3_aa: CASSFGSVSSYNEQFF
cdr3_length: 13; v_call: TRBV5-6; cdr3_aa: CASSEDSDYEQYF
cdr3_length: 19; v_call: TRBV20-1; cdr3_aa: CSARDRLRTRTEHPEEQYF
cdr3_length: 14; v_call: TRBV7-9; cdr3_aa: CASSLGSGRETQYF
cdr3_length: 15; v_call: TRBV13; cdr3_aa: CASSLGHAGADTQYF
cdr3_length: 12; v_call: TRBV4-1; cdr3_aa: CASSQGSSGQFF
cdr3_length: 15; v_call: TRBV16; cdr3_aa: CARRQLEGSSQPQHF
cdr3_length: 14; v_call: TRBV19; cdr3_aa: CASSIRDGKETQYF
cdr3_length: 15; v_call: TRBV7-9; cdr3_aa: CASSPPTGKNTEAFF
cdr3_length: 17; v_call: TRBV7-9; cdr3_aa: CASSLGETGFPRINAFF
cdr3_length: 15; v_call: TRBV4-1; cdr3_aa: CASSQIDVSSYEQYF
cdr3_length: 13; v_call: TRBV20-1; cdr3_aa: CSARIRGNTEAFF
cdr3_length: 17; v_call: TRBV7-2; cdr3_aa: CASSLRTPELYTDTQYF
cdr3_length: 10; v_call: TRBV29-1; cdr3_aa: CSGQGDTQYF
cdr3_length: 17; v_call: TRBV3-1; cdr3_aa: CASSHGTAGLVSHEQYF
cdr3_length: 14; v_call: TRBV6-2/TRBV6-3; cdr3_aa: CASSYSPGAYEQYF
cdr3_length: 17; v_call: TRBV9; cdr3_aa: CASSAPVQGGHTGELFF
cdr3_length: 13; v_call: TRBV5-1; cdr3_aa: CASSTDRVTEAFF
cdr3_length: 15; v_call: TRBV20-1; cdr3_aa: CSALGQHSLIDEQFF
cdr3_length: 18; v_call: TRBV29-1; cdr3_aa: CSVEDPQGIGQSTETQYF
cdr3_length: 15; v_call: TRBV27; cdr3_aa: CASTFGGTNTRELFF
cdr3_length: 14; v_call: TRBV12-3/TRBV12-4; cdr3_aa: CASSQTWFEDGYTF
cdr3_length: 17; v_call: TRBV7-9; cdr3_aa: CASSPSMTGGGNYGYTF
cdr3_length: 14; v_call: TRBV3-1; cdr3_aa: CASSQFKGGEEAFF
cdr3_length: 16; v_call: TRBV6-6; cdr3_aa: CASSYVEGTPNYGYTF
cdr3_length: 11; v_call: TRBV29-1; cdr3_aa: CSVEEMYGYTF
cdr3_length: 14; v_call: TRBV3-1; cdr3_aa: CASSKTESGNTIYF
cdr3_length: 14; v_call: TRBV5-1; cdr3_aa: CASSFLLQQETQYF
cdr3_length: 13; v_call: TRBV30; cdr3_aa: CAWSVVESYGYTF
cdr3_length: 16; v_call: TRBV12-3/TRBV12-4; cdr3_aa: CASSPTSGASGDTQYF
cdr3_length: 18; v_call: TRBV12-3/TRBV12-4; cdr3_aa: CASGFTTSGRGGTETQYF
cdr3_length: 16; v_call: TRBV24-1; cdr3_aa: CATSDSGDLGPDTQYF
cdr3_length: 13; v_call: TRBV9; cdr3_aa: CASEGPSTDTQYF
cdr3_length: 17; v_call: TRBV12-3/TRBV12-4; cdr3_aa: CASSSGNLARSYNGQFF
cdr3_length: 15; v_call: TRBV30; cdr3_aa: CAWSLYGYSNQPQHF
cdr3_length: 16; v_call: TRBV5-5; cdr3_aa: CASSRSPSTRTDTQYF
cdr3_length: 12; v_call: TRBV19; cdr3_aa: CATKTGATEAFF
cdr3_length: 15; v_call: TRBV27; cdr3_aa: CASSGRPTHNSPLHF
cdr3_length: 14; v_call: TRBV13; cdr3_aa: CASGWGQENTEAFF